The present entry profiles one T cell receptor (beta chain) with its context. This clonotype was recorded many times. Its antigen remains unidentified. Base qualities are not at hand, and no much larger clone is one base apart. The data are from a study of T-cell reconstitution after alpha-beta-depleted transplantation in children (dated by TCRdb to the mid-2010s). Background on the whole study: Using TCR repertoire profiling, the study followed T-cell immune reconstitution in a quantitative way in children after TCRalphabeta/CD19-depleted allogeneic hematopoietic cell transplantation. What the study reported, not specific to this receptor: In some patients, high TCRbeta diversity at day 60 was attributed to recipient T cells and intrathymic progenitors that had survived conditioning. Apparently early alphabetaT-cell count recovery about two months after transplant reportedly relied on only several hundred rapidly expanded clones derived from non-depleted graft cells. The frequencies of hyperexpanded clones fell over the following months, and after one year, T-cell counts and TCRbeta diversity were mostly attributed to newly produced T cells.

From the cysteine through the phenylalanine, the CDR3 covers 14 amino acids. Just the 42-base CDR3 DNA is kept, in frame starting at base 1. Relative to germline, V is 0 bases shorter and J is 3 bases shorter, with 9 bases between their ends. The germline V gene sets CDR1 to LGHNA and CDR2 to YSLEER. Read against the paper, the sample's treatment or condition label means: allogeneic hematopoietic cell transplantation with graft depleted of TCRalphabeta T cells and CD19 B cells. The children who served as transplant recipients had been given grafts of TCRalphabeta/CD19-depleted allogeneic hematopoietic cells. The library was made by PCR. The sequencer listed for this sample is Illumina HiSeq 2500. Molecular barcoding was employed in the preparation of TCR libraries, with unique molecular identifiers being used to normalize TCRbeta repertoire quantification. TCRdb's own reprocessing of the public reads used fastp at Q25 and MiXCR and kept productive beta chains. Rows are combined by CDR3 protein, so each entry shows the most common genes and DNA. This sample holds 490,000 or so distinct CDR3 sequences; more than 9% were observed only once. Approximately 2% of the sample is held by the ten biggest clonotypes.

Here the sequenced sample was PBMCs, taken before TCRalphabeta/CD19-depleted stem cell transplant. The chain is assembled from TRBV4-3 and TRBJ2-7, with the D gene not clear enough to name. The clonotype comes from a child aged 2-15 years with inherited bone marrow failure, due to receive a stem cell transplant. The DNA sequence is TGCGCCAGCAGCCAAGATCGGAGTTTCTACGAGCAGTACTTC. It encodes CASSQDRSFYEQYF.